This entry lists 30 T cell receptor beta chains sequenced from one sample in a study of shared clonotypes between healthy human individuals. Libraries were prepared by immunoSEQ multiplex PCR; TCRdb keeps only in-frame clonotypes and omits some of them. The data show some 240,000 clones, with over 50% seen just once and approximately 12% held by the top ten. The specimen sequenced was memory CD4+ T cells sorted from blood. Subset reported: CD45RA-negative fraction. These receptor sequences come from a man under 40 in good health.

V gene TRBV19 combines with J gene TRBJ2-7; no clear D gene. The V gene lost 5 bases and the J gene lost 0 bases, with 11 bases spanning the gap. The CDR3 has 14 amino acids. The germline gives CDR1 LNHDA, CDR2 SQIVND (reference sequence). The chain's CDR3 is CASSQRVSSYEQYF. CDR3 bases: TGTGCCAGTAGTCAACGCGTTAGCTCCTACGAGCAGTACTTC. The variable domain in full, with the rest retrieved from reference TRBV19 and TRBJ2-7, is DGGITQSPKYLFRKEGQNVTLSCEQNLNHDAMYWYRQDPGQGLRLIYYSQIVNDFQKGDIAEGYSVSREKKESFPLTVTSAQKNPTAFYLCASSQRVSSYEQYFGPGTRLTVT.

The V and J genes are TRBV5-4 and TRBJ2-1, with TRBD2 identical over 9 bases. The trim removed 2 bases at V and 2 bases at J, leaving 5 bases unmatched. The CDR3 covers 16 residues. Looked up from germline, CDR1 is SGHNT and CDR2 is YYREEE (reference sequence). CDR3 sequence: CASSFRLAGAYNEQFF. The CDR3 bases are TGTGCCAGCAGCTTTCGGTTAGCGGGAGCCTACAATGAGCAGTTCTTC.

The chain combines TRBV2 with TRBJ2-5, with 8 bases fitting TRBD1. The length of the CDR3 is 15 residues. Per germline, CDR1 SNHLY and CDR2 FYNNEI. The trim removed 5 bases at V and 2 bases at J, leaving 7 bases unmatched. CDR3 in amino acids: CASSLQGQGQETQYF. DNA of the CDR3: TGTGCCAGCAGTTTACAAGGACAGGGACAAGAGACCCAGTACTTC.

This clone was detected only a few times. The chain combines TRBV7-3 with TRBJ1-1, with D hard to call. The CDR3 length is 13 residues. Germline CDR1 is SGHTA and CDR2 is FQGTGA. Trimming removed 1 base from V and 0 bases from J, with 3 bases in between. The DNA for the CDR3 is TGTGCCAGCAGCTTAAGCATGAACACTGAAGCTTTCTTT. This codes for CASSLSMNTEAFF.

This rearrangement joins TRBV4-1 to TRBJ1-2; D gene unclear. The CDR3 sequence is 15 residues long. Germline assignment: CDR1 MGHRA and CDR2 YSYEKL. V lost 1 base and J 4 bases, leaving 13 bases between the germline ends. DNA of the CDR3: TGCGCCAGCAGCCAAGTTTCGGGGTTGGGCTATGGCTACACCTTC. Its protein is CASSQVSGLGYGYTF.

The J gene is TRBJ1-1, the V gene TRBV2; D is uncertain. CDR1 SNHLY and CDR2 FYNNEI come from the germline V gene. The CDR3 sequence is 12 residues long. The V end lost 2 bases, the J end lost 1 base, and 2 bases lay between the germline ends. CDR3 sequence (DNA): TGTGCCAGCAGTGAACAGAACACTGAAGCTTTCTTT. Protein product: CASSEQNTEAFF. The whole variable domain, filled in from reference TRBV2 and TRBJ1-1, reads EPEVTQTPSHQVTQMGQEVILRCVPISNHLYFYWYRQILGQKVEFLVSFYNNEISEKSEIFDDQFSVERPDGSNFTLKIRSTKLEDSAMYFCASSEQNTEAFFGQGTRLTVV.

J is TRBJ2-2 and V is TRBV19, with a tentative D call TRBD2 (5 bases). The CDR3 contains 15 residues. Germline V CDR1 and CDR2: LNHDA, SQIVND (reference sequence). With 9 bases removed from V and 4 bases from J, the gap between germline ends came to 18 bases. The CDR3 DNA is TGTGCCAGCCTACCGGGGAAATTTGGCACCGGGGAGCTGTTTTTT. Protein: CASLPGKFGTGELFF.

This clone was seen more than once but under ten times. The chain couples TRBV9 to TRBJ1-2, with D possibly matching TRBD1 (6 bases). The germline gives CDR1 SGDLS, CDR2 YYNGEE. Trimming stripped 0 bases from V and 7 bases from J, with 16 bases between. The length of the CDR3 is 15 residues. CDR3 region: CASSVDGRGSSGYTF. DNA for the CDR3: TGTGCCAGCAGCGTAGATGGCAGGGGATCCTCTGGCTACACCTTC.

The gene calls are TRBV7-9 and TRBJ2-2; D is ambiguous. CDR3 length: 13 amino acids. The ends were cut back, 5 bases at V and 6 bases at J, with 10 bases in the middle. Germline CDR1 reads SEHNR; CDR2 reads FQNEAQ (reference sequence). CDR3 sequence (DNA): TGTGCCAGCAGCCCCAGTTTGGCCGGGGAGCTGTTTTTT. Translation gives CASSPSLAGELFF.

The V and J genes are TRBV27 and TRBJ2-7; no definite D call. Deletions cut 5 bases from V and 3 bases from J, with 11 bases between. The V gene's germline CDR1 is MNHEY and CDR2 SMNVEV (reference sequence). The CDR3 sequence is 13 residues long. CDR3 sequence: CASSKTRLYEQYF. The CDR3 DNA is TGTGCCAGCAGTAAAACTCGACTCTACGAGCAGTACTTC.

In this sample, this clone turned up a few times. The rearrangement uses TRBV6-1 and TRBJ1-2, with TRBD1 matching over 7 bases. Germline lookup yields CDR1 MNHNS and CDR2 SASEGT. Trimming took 10 bases from V and 2 from J; bases not matched to a gene: 7. The CDR3 covers 13 residues. Written as DNA, the CDR3 is TGTGCCATCACCAAGACAGGGAACTATGGCTACACCTTC. Translated: CAITKTGNYGYTF.

The chain couples TRBV7-2 to TRBJ2-7; a possible D gene is TRBD2 (5 bases). Trimming stripped 1 base from V and 7 bases from J, with 17 bases between. This CDR3 comprises 15 residues. Germline lookup yields CDR1 SGHTA and CDR2 FQGNSA. In DNA, the CDR3 is TGTGCCAGCAGCTTAGGCGGGTCGGCCGCGTTGGAGCAGTACTTC. This encodes CASSLGGSAALEQYF.

This clone was counted only a few times. The chain uses TRBV11-2 and TRBJ2-7, with D possibly being TRBD2 (6 bases). Trimming took off 5 bases at V and 3 bases at J, with 20 bases between the two ends. The CDR3 is made up of 16 amino acids. Germline V gene data show CDR1 as SGHAT and CDR2 as FQNNGV. The DNA of the CDR3 is TGTGCCAGCAGCCCCCTCAAGCGGGTAGGAGACTACGAGCAGTACTTC. It yields the protein CASSPLKRVGDYEQYF.

The chain combines TRBV7-9 with TRBJ1-4, with D perhaps matching TRBD1 (6 bases). With 4 bases removed from V and 8 bases from J, the gap between germline ends came to 14 bases. CDR1 is SEHNR, CDR2 FQNEAQ, per germline (reference sequence). This CDR3 has 14 amino acids. In DNA, the CDR3 is TGTGCCAGCAGCTCCCAGGGGATCGAGGAAAAACTGTTTTTT. Translation gives CASSSQGIEEKLFF.

Only one count was recorded for this clone. The chain carries TRBV30 and TRBJ2-5; TRBD2 might be the D (6 bases). Germline lookup yields CDR1 GTSNPN and CDR2 SVGIG (reference sequence). The CDR3 is 12 amino acids. Trimming left V 2 bases short and J 4 bases short, with 8 bases between. The CDR3: CAWSRGTETQYF. The CDR3 nucleotides read TGTGCCTGGAGTCGGGGGACAGAGACCCAGTACTTC. Based on the CDR3 plus reference TRBV30 and TRBJ2-5, the full variable domain is SQTIHQWPATLVQPVGSPLSLECTVEGTSNPNLYWYRQAAGRGLQLLFYSVGIGQISSEVPQNLSASRPQDRQFILSSKKLLLSDSGFYLCAWSRGTETQYFGPGTRLLVL.

This chain uses TRBV27 with TRBJ2-2; weak D call: TRBD1 (5 bases). CDR3 length: 16 residues. Trimming removed 1 base from V and 2 bases from J, with 11 bases in between. CDR1 is MNHEY and CDR2 is SMNVEV in the germline V gene (reference sequence). Written as DNA, the CDR3 is TGTGCCAGCAGTTTATTAAGGGGCATAAACACCGGGGAGCTGTTTTTT. Protein sequence: CASSLLRGINTGELFF.

V gene TRBV2 combines with J gene TRBJ2-1; perhaps TRBD2 as D (6 bases). Trimming left V 2 bases short and J 9 bases short, with 11 bases between. Germline lookup yields CDR1 SNHLY and CDR2 FYNNEI. The CDR3 covers 13 residues. The CDR3 DNA reads TGTGCCAGCAGTGAATTGGAGGGAGCTGAGCAGTTCTTC. It codes for CASSELEGAEQFF.

This rearrangement joins TRBV7-2 to TRBJ1-5; no clear D gene. This CDR3 has 15 amino acids. In germline, CDR1 is SGHTA, CDR2 FQGNSA. Trimming pared 2 bases from V and 9 bases from J, leaving 17 bases between. The CDR3 nucleotides read TGTGCCAGCAGCTTATTAGGGTTCTCCCCGAGGCCCCAGCATTTT. Translating it yields CASSLLGFSPRPQHF.

The V gene is TRBV9, the J gene TRBJ2-5; the D gene is possibly TRBD2 (6 bases). Trimming removed 0 bases at V and 0 bases at J, with 18 bases between. The CDR3 runs to 18 residues. Germline CDR1 reads SGDLS; CDR2 reads YYNGEE. CDR3 region: CASSVGAGTFPYQETQYF. As DNA, the CDR3 is TGTGCCAGCAGCGTAGGGGCGGGAACATTTCCGTACCAAGAGACCCAGTACTTC.

This chain links TRBV27 with TRBJ2-7; D ambiguous. The V gene's germline CDR1 is MNHEY and CDR2 SMNVEV (reference sequence). The germline V and J ends were trimmed by 6 bases and 0 bases, with 18 bases remaining between them. This CDR3 spans 16 amino acids. Written as DNA, the CDR3 is TGTGCCAGCAGAACCTTTTTTTCCACCAGCTCCTACGAGCAGTACTTC. Translation gives CASRTFFSTSSYEQYF.

In this sample, this clone turned up many times. The CDR3 is CASSPSLQGTGGYTF. The CDR3, as DNA: TGTGCCAGCAGTCCTTCCTTACAGGGTACGGGTGGCTACACCTTC. The chain uses TRBV6-6 and TRBJ1-2; D is perhaps TRBD1 (6 bases). CDR1 is MNHNY and CDR2 is SVGAGI in the germline V gene (reference sequence). Trimming shortened V by 5 bases and J by 7 bases, and 20 bases separated the two germline ends. This CDR3 contains 15 residues.

The chain joins TRBV29-1 to TRBJ2-5; D tentatively fits TRBD1 or TRBD2 (5 bases each). The CDR3 runs to 12 residues. With 6 bases removed from V and 4 bases from J, the gap between germline ends came to 12 bases. The germline V gene encodes CDR1 SQVTM and CDR2 ANQGSEA. The chain's CDR3 is CSVLLGGETQYF. The CDR3 DNA reads TGCAGCGTCCTTCTTGGGGGAGAGACCCAGTACTTC.

The rearrangement uses TRBV6-5 and TRBJ2-7, with D tentatively TRBD2 (6 bases). The CDR3 loop spans 16 amino acids. Germline CDR1 MNHEY, CDR2 SVGAGI. Trimming left V 1 base short and J 5 bases short, with 18 bases between. CDR3 coding DNA: TGTGCCAGCAGTTACTTGAACTGGCGGGATGGCGACGAGCAGTACTTC. Residues: CASSYLNWRDGDEQYF.

V is TRBV7-9 and J is TRBJ2-7, with a weak D call TRBD1 (5 bases). V was pared by 4 bases and J by 2 bases, with 15 bases between. CDR3 length equals 15 residues. Germline lookup yields CDR1 SEHNR and CDR2 FQNEAQ (reference sequence). Here the CDR3 reads CASSWGEDTTYEQYF. The CDR3 bases are TGTGCCAGCAGCTGGGGCGAGGACACCACCTACGAGCAGTACTTC.

The chain links TRBV7-9 to TRBJ2-3, with 10 nucleotides matching TRBD2. V was clipped by 5 bases and J by 2 bases; unmatched bases: 7. From germline, CDR1 is SEHNR and CDR2 FQNEAQ (reference sequence). CDR3 length equals 16 residues. CDR3 DNA: TGTGCCAGCAGCCGCAGGACTAGCGGCCCCACAGATACGCAGTATTTT. This gives the protein CASSRRTSGPTDTQYF.

The chain has TRBV25-1 and TRBJ2-1, with 8 bases identical to TRBD2. The CDR3 covers 14 residues. Germline CDR1 is MGHDK and CDR2 is SYGVNS. V lost 5 bases and J lost 5; bases outside the gene matches: 5. The CDR3 DNA reads as TGTGCCAGCAGTCCTAGCGGGCTGGACAATGAGCAGTTCTTC. This sequence encodes CASSPSGLDNEQFF.

This clone was recorded once. The chain couples TRBV5-1 to TRBJ2-5, with D possibly called TRBD1 or TRBD2 (5 bases each). The CDR3 length is 14 residues. Trimming took 2 bases from V and 5 from J, leaving 13 bases between them. The germline gives CDR1 SGHRS, CDR2 YFSETQ. The CDR3 region has the DNA TGCGCCAGCAGCTTATCTAAAGGGGACGAGACCCAGTACTTC. Residues: CASSLSKGDETQYF. Together with reference TRBV5-1 and TRBJ2-5, the CDR3 gives the full variable domain: KAGVTQTPRYLIKTRGQQVTLSCSPISGHRSVSWYQQTPGQGLQFLFEYFSETQRNKGNFPGRFSGRQFSNSRSEMNVSTLELGDSALYLCASSLSKGDETQYFGPGTRLLVL.

The chain joins TRBV10-2 to TRBJ2-7; 10 bases are a match to TRBD1. The CDR3 extends over 15 amino acids. CDR1 is WSHSY, CDR2 SAAADI, per germline. The junction had 7 bases not matched to a gene; V was cut back by 7 bases and J by 1 base. The CDR3 coding sequence is TGCGCCAGCACGGACCGGGACAGGGGTTCCTACGAGCAGTACTTC. Its translation is CASTDRDRGSYEQYF.

V is TRBV7-2 and J is TRBJ2-3, with 9 positions matching TRBD2. CDR3 length: 13 residues. The junction had 7 bases not matched to a gene; V was cut back by 8 bases and J by 7 bases. Germline V CDR1 and CDR2: SGHTA, FQGNSA. The CDR3 loop is CASGPSGTYTQYF. The CDR3 DNA reads TGTGCCAGCGGGCCTAGCGGGACCTATACGCAGTATTTT.

The chain couples TRBV7-8 to TRBJ2-2, with TRBD2 matching over 7 bases. Germline CDR1 is SGHVS and CDR2 is FQNEAQ. After removal of 5 bases from V and 0 bases from J, the junction contained 15 bases not matched to a gene. This CDR3 is built from 19 residues. CDR3 protein: CASSPLPATRGANTGELFF. Here the CDR3 DNA reads TGTGCCAGCAGCCCGCTCCCAGCCACCCGGGGGGCGAACACCGGGGAGCTGTTTTTT.